The present T cell receptor beta chain was sequenced within a study of OX40 agonist ivuxolimab in advanced cancers. Turning to the overall study: Ivuxolimab, which targeted the costimulatory receptor OX40 (CD134), was an agonistic, fully human IgG2 monoclonal antibody. Intravenous ivuxolimab was administered to patients every 2 weeks at six dose levels: 0.01, 0.1, 0.3, 1.5, 3 and 10 mg/kg. Of the approximately 53 patients in dose escalation, about 20 had hepatocellular carcinoma, approximately 15 had melanoma, 9 had renal cell carcinoma and 9 had head and neck cancer. In the dose-escalation cohort, more than 80% of patients were male, and the mean age was around 65 years with a range of roughly 20 to 85. Patients were allowed to have had prior anti-PD-1, anti-PD-L1 or anti-CTLA-4 therapy, and 40% of the dose-escalation patients had previously received checkpoint inhibitors. Three dose-escalation patients achieved partial responses, one with hepatocellular carcinoma and two with cutaneous melanoma. Peripheral TCRbeta sequencing was intended to test whether TCR sequence diversity was altered and clonal T-cell expansion was caused by ivuxolimab. The monotherapy dose-escalation portion (N ≈ 50 patients) of the phase I ivuxolimab trial is reported in the paper.

As regards this clone: Its antigen target is currently unknown. No base quality information exists; no much larger clone differs at one position.

The V end gives up 6 bases and the J end 5 bases, leaving 8 bases in the junction not matched to a gene. Per the germline V gene, MNHEY is the CDR1 and SVGAGI is the CDR2. The CDR3 measures 15 amino acids from cysteine to phenylalanine. Of all the DNA, just the CDR3 is kept, 45 bases in frame from base 1. Results the study describes overall, beyond this receptor: At doses of 0.1 to 3.0 mg/kg, clonal expansion of both CD4+ and CD8+ T cells in blood was seen between baseline and week 6. Antigen specificity was not determined for the clonally expanded peripheral T cells. Partial responders in the 0.1-3.0 mg/kg groups had among the lowest normalized peripheral clonal expansion, especially among CD8+ T cells. Low levels of normalized T-cell clonal expansion were also seen in some patients who did not respond. On average, CD8+ T cells showed more expanded clones than CD4+ T cells after ivuxolimab.

Patients with a history of autoimmune disease or receiving systemic immunosuppression were excluded from the trial. Peripheral blood for TCR sequencing was drawn from every dose cohort at baseline, at cycle 4 day 1 and at cycle 7 day 1. The samples were drawn from a first-in-human, open-label, multicenter phase I dose-escalation trial of ivuxolimab. Adults with locally advanced or metastatic melanoma, renal cell, hepatocellular, or head and neck squamous cell carcinoma were enrolled in the trial. Before TCR sequencing, CD4+ T cells and CD8+ T cells from peripheral blood were sorted into separate populations. Genomic DNA was extracted from sorted cells for sequencing of the TCRbeta CDR3 region. The immunoSEQ Assay was used for sequencing of TCRbeta CDR3 regions. Here the immuneACCESS table is served through TCRdb, limited to in-frame sequences with V and J called. Missing clones are a known gap in these copies; in checked studies unresolved V genes cover under half, and the rest lacks a known reason. For this sample there are roughly 34,000 clones; about 80% appear just once. The top ten clones comprise under 30% of the sample.

The sequence is built from TRBV6-5 and TRBJ1-4, and 8 junction bases match TRBD1. Material: CD4+ or CD8+ T cells sorted from blood, obtained in a trial of the OX40 agonist ivuxolimab. This TCR came from an adult with an advanced solid tumor such as melanoma, head and neck, liver or kidney cancer. The nucleotide sequence reads as follows: TGTGCCAGCAGCCCCCGGGACAGGTTAAATGAAAAACTGTTTTTT. This translates into CASSPRDRLNEKLFF.